The 27 T cell receptor beta chains below were found in one sample sequenced in a study of blood T cells in healthy people across ages (dated by TCRdb to between 2014 and 2017). Libraries were built with 5' RACE. Sequencing was performed on an Illumina HiSeq 2500. The second PCR ran for roughly 7 to 11 cycles and used a J-beta primer mix along with a sample-barcoded 5' primer. Using fastp at Q25 and MiXCR, TCRdb reprocessed the public reads and kept productive beta chains. Entries are consolidated by CDR3 protein sequence, retaining the most common genes and DNA. A total of 1 million to 1.2 million distinct CDR3 sequences appear in this sample, around two fifths of them only once. Of the sample, around 14% falls within the top ten clones. The material sequenced was blood. These TCRs come from a man aged 18 to 35 in good health.

The J gene is TRBJ1-1, the V gene TRBV6-2 or TRBV6-3; 8 nucleotides line up with TRBD1. The V gene's germline CDR1 is MNHEY and CDR2 SVGEGT. Germline trimming cut 4 bases from V and 0 bases from J; bases unmatched to any gene: 4. The CDR3 covers 15 residues. CDR3 coding DNA: TGTGCCAGCAGTTCCGACAGGGGTGTGAACACTGAAGCTTTCTTT. Translation: CASSSDRGVNTEAFF.

This clonotype was counted only a few times. The chain links TRBV24-1 to TRBJ2-3; weak D call: TRBD1 (6 bases). The CDR3 covers 18 residues. From germline, CDR1 is KGHDR and CDR2 SFDVKD. Trimming left V 5 bases short and J 1 base short, with 21 bases between. CDR3 sequence (DNA): TGTGCCACCAGTGTGGCCCCAGGGGACCTGTTTGGCACAGATACGCAGTATTTT. Its translation is CATSVAPGDLFGTDTQYF.

J is TRBJ1-1 and V is TRBV7-9; the D gene is possibly TRBD1 (5 bases). V dropped 5 bases and J dropped 2 bases, with 15 bases sitting between them. Germline V gene lookup returns CDR1 SEHNR and CDR2 FQNEAQ (reference sequence). This CDR3 region has 15 residues. Here the CDR3 reads CASSPAGETNTEAFF. The CDR3 DNA sequence: TGTGCCAGCAGCCCCGCGGGGGAAACCAACACTGAAGCTTTCTTT.

The genes are TRBV6-2 or TRBV6-3 and TRBJ1-1; TRBD1 is a possible D gene (5 bases). Trimming stripped 0 bases from V and 7 bases from J, with 15 bases between. There are 15 residues in the CDR3. The germline V gene has CDR1 MNHEY and CDR2 SVGEGT. In DNA, the CDR3 is TGTGCCAGCAGTTACTCGGACACGACCCAGGATGAAGCTTTCTTT. This gives the protein CASSYSDTTQDEAFF.

The chain recombines TRBV28 with TRBJ2-1, with D maybe TRBD2 (6 bases). Germline V gene sequence: CDR1 MDHEN, CDR2 SYDVKM. Trimming took off 6 bases at V and 10 bases at J, with 19 bases between the two ends. The CDR3 runs to 14 residues. CDR3 bases: TGTGCCAGCAGCCCTCCGGGGGACGCAAAGGAGCAGTTCTTC. The encoded protein is CASSPPGDAKEQFF.

The chain combines TRBV12-5 with TRBJ2-2; 9 bases fit TRBD1. Germline values: CDR1 LGHNT, CDR2 FRNRAP. J was trimmed by 4 bases and V by 3 bases; bases with no gene match: 3. This CDR3 spans 15 amino acids. The CDR3 loop is CASGLGQGPTGELFF. CDR3 DNA sequence: TGTGCTAGTGGTTTAGGACAGGGGCCCACCGGGGAGCTGTTTTTT.

This clonotype has more than one count but fewer than ten. The CDR3 protein is CASSQGLADEQYF. CDR3 sequence (DNA): TGTGCCAGCTCACAGGGTTTAGCTGACGAGCAGTACTTC. This sequence joins TRBV18 and TRBJ2-7; D gene unclear. Germline V gives CDR1 KGHSH, CDR2 LQKENI. CDR3 size: 13 residues. V was pared by 4 bases and J by 5 bases, with 12 bases between.

CDR3 loop: CATSDPARGEGYTF. The CDR3 region has the DNA TGTGCCACCAGTGATCCGGCACGAGGAGAAGGCTACACCTTC. The genes are TRBV24-1 and TRBJ1-2; D call uncertain. The CDR3 consists of 14 residues. Per the germline V gene, CDR1 is KGHDR and CDR2 is SFDVKD. With 3 bases removed from V and 8 bases from J, the gap between germline ends came to 15 bases.

The V call is TRBV9, the J call TRBJ2-7, with D tentatively TRBD1 (6 bases). Germline-derived CDR1 and CDR2 are SGDLS and YYNGEE. V lost 4 bases and J lost 2, with 13 bases in between. CDR3 length equals 14 residues. CDR3 residues: CASSLYDRTYEQYF. The CDR3 DNA reads TGTGCCAGCAGCCTATATGACAGGACCTACGAGCAGTACTTC.

In its sample, this clonotype was seen a few times. The chain is built from TRBV6-2 or TRBV6-3 and TRBJ2-5; D is ambiguous. CDR1 and CDR2 from the germline V gene are MNHEY and SVGEGT. Trimming stripped 2 bases from V and 2 bases from J, with 6 bases between. This CDR3 spans 13 amino acids. CDR3 residues: CASSYVLQETQYF. DNA of the CDR3: TGTGCCAGCAGTTACGTCCTTCAAGAGACCCAGTACTTC.

The gene calls are TRBV20-1 and TRBJ2-5; D is possibly TRBD2 (6 bases). The CDR3 runs to 13 residues. Germline V CDR1 and CDR2: DFQATT, SNEGSKA (reference sequence). Trimming took off 6 bases at V and 5 bases at J, with 16 bases between the two ends. In DNA, the CDR3 is TGCAGTGCCAGCTCTAGCGCTAGGGAGACCCAGTACTTC. Amino acid sequence: CSASSSARETQYF.

This clonotype was recorded once. This chain connects TRBV3-1 to TRBJ1-1, with 7 bases identical to TRBD1. V lost 5 bases to trimming and J lost 7 bases; unmatched junction nucleotides: 7. In germline, CDR1 is LGHDT, CDR2 YNNKEL (reference sequence). The CDR3 has 13 residues. This CDR3 reads CASSSDRVGEAFF. CDR3 in DNA: TGTGCCAGCAGCTCTGACAGGGTTGGTGAAGCTTTCTTT.

The chain recombines TRBV30 with TRBJ2-1; D perhaps matches TRBD1 (5 bases). Germline-derived CDR1 and CDR2 are GTSNPN and SVGIG (reference sequence). CDR3 size: 11 residues. V shed 3 bases and J shed 6 bases, with 6 bases lying between them. This CDR3 is CAWRRGNEQFF. CDR3 in DNA: TGTGCCTGGAGAAGGGGCAATGAGCAGTTCTTC.

A few counts support this clonotype. The V gene is TRBV6-6, the J gene TRBJ2-7; TRBD1 aligns across 8 bases. The CDR3 totals 14 residues. J was trimmed by 5 bases and V by 6 bases; bases with no gene match: 9. CDR1 MNHNY and CDR2 SVGAGI come from the germline V gene (reference sequence). The CDR3 DNA reads TGTGCCAGCAGCCTGGACAGGGATCGCCACGAGCAGTACTTC. Amino acids: CASSLDRDRHEQYF.

The chain is built from TRBV4-1 and TRBJ1-5, with D uncertain. The germline V gene has CDR1 MGHRA and CDR2 YSYEKL. The CDR3 is 17 amino acids. V lost 1 base and J 4 bases, leaving 17 bases between the germline ends. The CDR3 sequence is CASSQGTAGRRNQPQHF. The CDR3 DNA reads TGCGCCAGCAGCCAAGGAACAGCCGGACGCAGGAATCAGCCCCAGCATTTT.

This chain uses TRBV20-1 with TRBJ2-3; 7 bases align to TRBD1. The V and J ends lost 4 bases and 6 bases, in that order; junction bases with no gene match: 13. This CDR3 contains 15 residues. The germline V gene encodes CDR1 DFQATT and CDR2 SNEGSKA (reference sequence). This chain's CDR3 is CSANDRDSISDTQYF. CDR3 sequence (DNA): TGCAGTGCTAATGACCGGGACAGCATTAGTGATACGCAGTATTTT.

The J gene is TRBJ1-1, the V gene TRBV20-1; weak D call: TRBD1 (6 bases). The CDR3 spans 15 residues. Trimming stripped 1 base from V and 6 bases from J, with 18 bases between. The V gene's germline CDR1 is DFQATT and CDR2 SNEGSKA (reference sequence). CDR3 sequence (DNA): TGCAGTGCTAGAGTTCGGGACAAGTTTGGTCCTGAAGCTTTCTTT. Translated: CSARVRDKFGPEAFF.

This clonotype was recorded many times. The chain employs TRBV20-1 and TRBJ1-2; D may be TRBD1 (5 bases). In germline, CDR1 is DFQATT, CDR2 SNEGSKA (reference sequence). CDR3 size: 14 residues. Trimming left V 0 bases short and J 2 bases short, with 10 bases between. For the CDR3, the DNA is TGCAGTGCTAGAGATCCGAAGGGGAACTATGGCTACACCTTC. Amino acids: CSARDPKGNYGYTF.

This clonotype appeared many times. The chain couples TRBV7-2 to TRBJ1-2; D remains unclear. Trimming left V 2 bases short and J 0 bases short, with 10 bases between. CDR1 is SGHTA, CDR2 FQGNSA, per germline. This CDR3 region has 15 residues. CDR3 in amino acids: CASSLFGGTNYGYTF. CDR3 DNA: TGTGCCAGCAGCTTATTTGGCGGGACTAACTATGGCTACACCTTC.

DNA for the CDR3: TGTGCCAGCAGCAAGGACAGGGGACGGAGCTCCTACAATGAGCAGTTCTTC. This encodes CASSKDRGRSSYNEQFF. The rearrangement joins TRBV28 to TRBJ2-1; 9 nucleotides line up with TRBD1. Per germline, CDR1 MDHEN and CDR2 SYDVKM. The V segment lost 6 bases and the J segment 0 bases; nucleotides outside the gene matches: 9. The CDR3 is 17 residues long.

The chain recombines TRBV20-1 with TRBJ2-7; 9 bases are shared with TRBD1. The germline V gene has CDR1 DFQATT and CDR2 SNEGSKA (reference sequence). The CDR3 runs 11 residues. In nucleotides, the CDR3 is TGCCGGACGGGACAGGGCTACGAGCAGTACTTC. Its protein is CRTGQGYEQYF.

This sequence joins TRBV12-3 or TRBV12-4 and TRBJ2-7; D remains unclear. This CDR3 comprises 15 residues. Trimming took off 1 base at V and 7 bases at J, with 17 bases between the two ends. The CDR3 protein is CASSLGNPGSQEQYF. The CDR3 bases are TGTGCCAGCAGTTTAGGGAACCCCGGGTCCCAGGAGCAGTACTTC.

This chain connects TRBV29-1 to TRBJ2-1; D gene unclear. The DNA end is a closer match to TRBJ2-7, so the J assignment may be wrong. The CDR3 has 16 residues. CDR1 and CDR2 (germline): SQVTM, ANQGSEA. CDR3 sequence reads: CSVEYIEYGSYNEQYF. As DNA, the CDR3 is TGCAGCGTTGAATATATCGAGTATGGCTCCTACAATGAGCAGTACTTC.

This clonotype was counted only a few times. CDR3 loop: CASSLAGTGNTIYF. The DNA for the CDR3 is TGTGCCAGCAGCCTAGCGGGAACTGGAAACACCATATATTTT. V and J are TRBV12-3 or TRBV12-4 and TRBJ1-3; D gene ambiguous. V lost 6 bases, J lost 2 bases, and 11 bases lay in between. The CDR3 extends over 14 amino acids.

Note on this clonotype: Sequence at one end of the junction differs from germline and may be a read error. The chain carries TRBV11-3 and TRBJ1-1, with unresolved D. Germline CDR1 and CDR2: SGHNT and YENEEA. CDR3 size: 13 residues. CDR3 loop: CAGSLGRTTEAFF. The CDR3 bases are TGTGCCGGCAGCTTGGGCAGGACCACTGAAGCTTTCTTT. Combining the CDR3 with reference TRBV11-3 and TRBJ1-1 gives the whole variable domain EAGVVQSPRYKIIEKKQPVAFWCNPISGHNTLYWYLQNLGQGPELLIRYENEEAVDDSQLPKDRFSAERLKGVDSTLKIQPAELGDSAVYLCAGSLGRTTEAFFGQGTRLTVV.

The chain recombines TRBV27 with TRBJ2-1, with TRBD2 matching 7 bases. This CDR3 is built from 16 residues. Per germline, CDR1 MNHEY and CDR2 SMNVEV (reference sequence). J gave up 10 bases and V 7 bases, and 19 bases lay outside the gene matches. CDR3 coding DNA: TGTGCCAGCATTAGGGATCACACAGCGGGGCGGGACGAGCAGTTCTTC. Protein sequence: CASIRDHTAGRDEQFF.

Only a few counts were recorded for this clonotype. The chain employs TRBV9 and TRBJ1-1, with TRBD1 matching 7 bases. The germline CDR1 and CDR2 sequences are SGDLS and YYNGEE. CDR3 size: 13 residues. Trimming took 6 bases from V and 4 from J; bases not matched to a gene: 6. The CDR3 region has the DNA TGTGCCAGCAACCGACAGGGTGGCACTGAAGCTTTCTTT. This translates into CASNRQGGTEAFF.